This T cell receptor (beta chain) is drawn from a study of blood T cell repertoires in COVID-19. Overall study: Sources were T cells, B-cell-depleted T cells, or PBMCs; the material itself was cDNA or gDNA.

The CDR3 sequence is 15 residues long. Germline CDR1 GTSNPN, CDR2 SVGIG (reference sequence). Trimming cost V 3 bases and J 0 bases, with 14 bases left between them. Clones were sequenced by immunoSEQ multiplex PCR, and TCRdb holds only the in-frame ones, with some missing. Of about 58,000 clones listed, about nine tenths are singletons. The sequence was collected from a woman aged 60-75 years with active COVID-19. The genes are TRBV30 and TRBJ1-2; possibly TRBD1 for D (5 bases). Sequencing used peripheral blood. This CDR3 reads CAWRPLTETNYGYTF. For the CDR3, the DNA is TGTGCCTGGAGGCCCCTGACAGAAACTAACTATGGCTACACCTTC.